This TCR beta chain was documented in a study of blood T cell repertoires in COVID-19. Measured with immunoSEQ multiplex PCR; TCRdb has only the in-frame clones, and not every one. Of about 430,000 clones listed, roughly 84% are singletons. Participants' own reports of clinical history determined their cohort assignment. Those designated as exposed participants met a COVID-19 case within 2 weeks before study entry. The TCR comes from a woman aged 18-35 years who had been exposed to COVID-19. Material: PBMCs or T cells enriched from blood (not recorded which).

The chain's CDR3 is CASSFQGFTGELFF. The CDR3 DNA sequence: TGTGCCAGCAGCTTTCAGGGGTTCACCGGGGAGCTGTTTTTT. The V gene is TRBV7-3, the J gene TRBJ2-2; TRBD1 is a possible D gene (6 bases). There are 14 residues in the CDR3. V was clipped by 3 bases and J by 4 bases, with 9 bases between them. Germline V gene data show CDR1 as SGHTA and CDR2 as FQGTGA.